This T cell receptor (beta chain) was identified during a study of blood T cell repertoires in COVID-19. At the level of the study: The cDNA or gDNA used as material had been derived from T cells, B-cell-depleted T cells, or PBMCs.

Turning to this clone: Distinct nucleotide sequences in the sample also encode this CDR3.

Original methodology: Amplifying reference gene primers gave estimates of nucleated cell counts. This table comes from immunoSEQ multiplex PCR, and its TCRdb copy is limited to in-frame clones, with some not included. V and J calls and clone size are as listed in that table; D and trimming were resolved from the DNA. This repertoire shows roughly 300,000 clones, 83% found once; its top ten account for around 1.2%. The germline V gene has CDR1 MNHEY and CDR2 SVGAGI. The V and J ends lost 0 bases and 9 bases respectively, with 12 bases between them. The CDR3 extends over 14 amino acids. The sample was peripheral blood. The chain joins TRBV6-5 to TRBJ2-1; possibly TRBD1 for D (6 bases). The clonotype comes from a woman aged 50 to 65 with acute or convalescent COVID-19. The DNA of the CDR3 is TGTGCCAGCAGTTACTCCCAGGGGTTGAGTGAGCAGTTCTTC. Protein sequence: CASSYSQGLSEQFF.